These 5 T cell receptor beta chains share one sample of origin, sequenced in a study of CD8+CD57+ T cells in acquired aplastic anemia. Genomic DNA acted as the template from which TCR beta VDJ combination and CDR3 sequence profiling were carried out. TCRdb fed the reads into MiXCR, producing one record per CDR3 protein. The top ten clones hold around 1.1% of a sample with some 170,000 distinct CDR3 sequences, roughly 43% of them seen once. The patients chosen for sequencing had shown expansion of CD8+CD57+ cells (detected by flow cytometry). Sequencing used sorted CD4+, CD8+, or CD8+CD57+ T cells (not recorded which) from PBMCs. The receptors come from a human donor with aplastic anemia.

This clonotype was seen ten or more times. This chain uses TRBV4-2 with TRBJ1-3, with a possible D match to TRBD1 (6 bases). V was pared by 4 bases and J by 9 bases, with 16 bases between. Germline-derived CDR1 and CDR2 are LGHNA and YNFKEQ. The CDR3 runs 14 residues. The CDR3 sequence: CASSLARGASTIYF. The CDR3 bases are TGTGCCAGCAGCCTGGCACGGGGGGCGAGCACCATATATTTT.

This clonotype has a count of ten or more. This chain connects TRBV20-1 to TRBJ2-1; D is unresolved. The CDR3 length is 14 residues. Germline-derived CDR1 and CDR2 are DFQATT and SNEGSKA (reference sequence). V was pared by 6 bases and J by 0 bases, with 12 bases between. The chain's CDR3 is CSAVTASSYNEQFF. The CDR3 DNA reads as TGCAGTGCCGTTACAGCTAGCTCCTACAATGAGCAGTTCTTC.

V usage is TRBV10-1 and J usage is TRBJ2-3; 8 bases are shared with TRBD2. Germline loops: CDR1 WNHNN, CDR2 SYGVQD (reference sequence). This CDR3 comprises 17 residues. Unmatched junction bases numbered 15, after V lost 6 bases and J lost 4 bases. The CDR3 sequence is CASRPGGRGGSADTQYF. CDR3 DNA sequence: TGCGCCAGCAGGCCAGGAGGCCGGGGGGGCAGTGCAGATACGCAGTATTTT.

This clonotype was seen at least ten times. This rearrangement joins TRBV19 to TRBJ1-3, with D maybe TRBD1 (6 bases). In germline, CDR1 is LNHDA, CDR2 SQIVND (reference sequence). CDR3 size: 15 residues. V was shortened by 5 bases and J by 1 base, with 12 bases between the two germline ends. In DNA form, the CDR3 reads TGTGCCAGTAGTCGGACAGTCTTATCTGGAAACACCATATATTTT. Amino acids: CASSRTVLSGNTIYF.

This clonotype came up a few times. V gene TRBV15 combines with J gene TRBJ2-7; D unclear. The V gene's germline CDR1 is LNHNV and CDR2 YYDKDF (reference sequence). V dropped 0 bases and J dropped 4 bases, with 10 bases sitting between them. CDR3 size: 14 residues. CDR3 nucleotides: TGTGCCACCAGCAGAGATTTGAAGGATTACGAGCAGTACTTC. Amino acids: CATSRDLKDYEQYF.